The T cell receptor (beta chain) described here comes from a study of T cell clonotyping in hematopoietic cell transplantation. The table came from immunoSEQ multiplex PCR; TCRdb's copy has only in-frame clones and leaves some out. The profile covers under 30,000 clones, with 92% appearing a single time and around 10% taken by the ten largest. Germline lookup yields CDR1 SGHVS and CDR2 FNYEAQ. This CDR3 is built from 17 residues. Trimming at V came to 3 bases and at J to 2 bases, leaving 8 bases not matched to a gene. Sample: PBMCs, taken 100 days after allogeneic stem cell transplant. The clonotype originates from a female patient aged 50-59 years who had an allogeneic stem cell transplant from a related donor, so the T cells may come from the graft donor. Some clones in this sample may be carry-over from other donors' samples. V and J are TRBV7-6 and TRBJ2-1; 9 bases agree with TRBD2. In nucleotides, the CDR3 is TGTGCCAGCAGCTTCTCAGGCGGACTAGCGACCTACAATGAGCAGTTCTTC. Translated, it gives CASSFSGGLATYNEQFF.